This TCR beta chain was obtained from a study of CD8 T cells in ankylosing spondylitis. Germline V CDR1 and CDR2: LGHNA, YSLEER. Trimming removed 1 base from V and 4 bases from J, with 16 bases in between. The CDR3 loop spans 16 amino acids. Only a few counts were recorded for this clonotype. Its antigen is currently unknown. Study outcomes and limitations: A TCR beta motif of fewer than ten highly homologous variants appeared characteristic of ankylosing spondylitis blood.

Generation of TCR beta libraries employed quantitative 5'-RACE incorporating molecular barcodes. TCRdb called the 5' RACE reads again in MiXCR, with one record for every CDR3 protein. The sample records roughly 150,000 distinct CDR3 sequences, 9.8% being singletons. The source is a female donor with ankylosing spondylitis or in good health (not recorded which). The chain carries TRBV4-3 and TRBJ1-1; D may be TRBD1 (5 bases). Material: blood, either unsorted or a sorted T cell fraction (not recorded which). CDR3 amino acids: CASSQAARSGGTEAFF. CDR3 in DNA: TGCGCCAGCAGCCAAGCTGCTCGTTCGGGGGGCACTGAAGCTTTCTTT.